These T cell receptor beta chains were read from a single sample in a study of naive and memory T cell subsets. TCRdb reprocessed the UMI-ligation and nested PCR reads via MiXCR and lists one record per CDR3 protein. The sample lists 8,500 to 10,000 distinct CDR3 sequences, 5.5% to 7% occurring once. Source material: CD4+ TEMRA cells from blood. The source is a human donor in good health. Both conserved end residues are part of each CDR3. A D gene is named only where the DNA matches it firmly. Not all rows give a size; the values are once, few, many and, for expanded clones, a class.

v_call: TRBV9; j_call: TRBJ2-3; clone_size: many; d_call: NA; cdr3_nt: TGTGCCAGCAGCGTAGGTCCAGTGGGGCCAGATACGCAGTATTTT; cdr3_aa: CASSVGPVGPDTQYF
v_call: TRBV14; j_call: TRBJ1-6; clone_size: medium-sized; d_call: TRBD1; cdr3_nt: TGTGCCAGCAGCCGGACAGGGGAGCATTCACCCCTCCACTTT; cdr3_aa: CASSRTGEHSPLHF
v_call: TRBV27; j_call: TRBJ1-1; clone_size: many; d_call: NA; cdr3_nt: TGTGCCAGCAGTCCCCTGGCAGGGCTGATGAACACTGAAGCTTTCTTT; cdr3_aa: CASSPLAGLMNTEAFF
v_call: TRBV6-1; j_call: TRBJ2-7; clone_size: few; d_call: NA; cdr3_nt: TGTGCCAGCAGTCTACAGGGCGGCGAGCAGTACTTC; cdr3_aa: CASSLQGGEQYF
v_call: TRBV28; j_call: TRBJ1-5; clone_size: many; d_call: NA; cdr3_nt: TGTGCCAGCAGTTTGATCAGGGCAAATCAGCCCCAGCATTTT; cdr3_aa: CASSLIRANQPQHF
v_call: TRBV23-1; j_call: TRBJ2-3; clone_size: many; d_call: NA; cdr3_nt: TGCGCCAGCAGTCCCCAGGGTCCCTACGGGACAGATACGCAGTATTTT; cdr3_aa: CASSPQGPYGTDTQYF
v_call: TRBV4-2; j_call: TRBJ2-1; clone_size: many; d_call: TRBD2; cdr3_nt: TGTGCCAGCAGCCAAGAAACCGGGACTAGCGGGAGAAGAGTGCAGTTCTTC; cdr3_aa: CASSQETGTSGRRVQFF
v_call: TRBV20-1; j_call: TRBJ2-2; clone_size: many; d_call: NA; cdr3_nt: TGCAGTGCTAGAGGGACAGAGGTAACCGGGGAGCTGTTTTTT; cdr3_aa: CSARGTEVTGELFF
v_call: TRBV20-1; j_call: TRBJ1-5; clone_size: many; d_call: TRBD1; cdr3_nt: TGCAGTGCTAGAGATGGGGACAGGGTGGATCAGCCCCAGCATTTT; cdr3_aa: CSARDGDRVDQPQHF
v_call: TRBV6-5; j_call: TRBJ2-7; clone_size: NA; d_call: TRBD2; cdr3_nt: TGTGCCAGCAGTTACTCGATAAGATCCGGGACTAGCGGGAGTAGGTGGGGCGAGCAGTACTTC; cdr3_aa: CASSYSIRSGTSGSRWGEQYF
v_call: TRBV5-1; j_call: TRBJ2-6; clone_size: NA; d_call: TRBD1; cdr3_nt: TGCGCCAGCAGCCGAGGACAGGGGGCAAGGAGCTCTGGGGCCAACGTCCTGACTTTC; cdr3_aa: CASSRGQGARSSGANVLTF